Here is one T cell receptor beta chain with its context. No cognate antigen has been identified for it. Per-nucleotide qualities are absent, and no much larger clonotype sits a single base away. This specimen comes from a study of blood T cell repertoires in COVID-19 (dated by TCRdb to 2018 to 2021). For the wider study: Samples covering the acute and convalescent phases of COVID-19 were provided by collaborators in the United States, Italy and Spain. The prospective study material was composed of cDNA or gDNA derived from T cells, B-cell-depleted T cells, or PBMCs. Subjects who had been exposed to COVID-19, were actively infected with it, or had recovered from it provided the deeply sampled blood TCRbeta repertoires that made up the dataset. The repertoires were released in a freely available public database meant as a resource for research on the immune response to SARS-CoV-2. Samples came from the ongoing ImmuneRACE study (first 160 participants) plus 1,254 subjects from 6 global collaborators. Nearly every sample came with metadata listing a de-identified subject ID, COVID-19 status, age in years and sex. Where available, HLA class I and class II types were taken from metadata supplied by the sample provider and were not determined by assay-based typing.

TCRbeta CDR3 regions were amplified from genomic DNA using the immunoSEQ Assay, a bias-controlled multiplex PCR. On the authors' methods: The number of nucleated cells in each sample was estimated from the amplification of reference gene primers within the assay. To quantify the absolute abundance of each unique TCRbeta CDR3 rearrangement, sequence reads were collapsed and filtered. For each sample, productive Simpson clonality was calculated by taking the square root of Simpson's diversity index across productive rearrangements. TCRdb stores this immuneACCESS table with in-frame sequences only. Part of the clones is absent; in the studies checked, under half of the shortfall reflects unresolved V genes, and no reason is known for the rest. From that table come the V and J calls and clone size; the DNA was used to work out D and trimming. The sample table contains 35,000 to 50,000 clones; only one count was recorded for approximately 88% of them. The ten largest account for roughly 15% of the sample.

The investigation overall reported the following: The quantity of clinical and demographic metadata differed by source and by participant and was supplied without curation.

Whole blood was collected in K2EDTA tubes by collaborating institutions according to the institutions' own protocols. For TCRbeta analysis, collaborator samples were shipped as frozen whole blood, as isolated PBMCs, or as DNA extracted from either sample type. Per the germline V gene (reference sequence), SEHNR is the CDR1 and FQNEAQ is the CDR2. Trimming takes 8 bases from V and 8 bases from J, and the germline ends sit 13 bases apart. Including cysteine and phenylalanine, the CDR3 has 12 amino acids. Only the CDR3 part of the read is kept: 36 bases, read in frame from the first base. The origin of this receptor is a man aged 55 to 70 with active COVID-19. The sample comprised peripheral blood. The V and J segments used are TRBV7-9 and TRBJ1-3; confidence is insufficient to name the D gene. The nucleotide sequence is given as TGTGCCAGCGCGATGCTGGTTGACACCATATATTTT. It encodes CASAMLVDTIYF.